The 23 T cell receptor beta chains presented below share a single source sample, sequenced in a study of blood T cell repertoires in COVID-19 (TCRdb year 2020). The method behind the library was the immunoSEQ multiplex PCR assay. TCRdb re-hosts the immuneACCESS table, in-frame sequences only. Its copies lack some clones; in the studies checked, an unresolved V gene accounts for under half of them, and the cause for the rest is not known. This sample gives about 290,000 clones in total; around 92% of them show up just once. Over 8.5% of the sample belongs to the ten largest clones. The specimen sequenced was peripheral blood. These receptors were taken from a woman under 40 with COVID-19, enrolled during active disease.

The chain uses TRBV5-6 and TRBJ1-2; 8 bases align to TRBD1. With V trimmed by 4 bases and J by 3 bases, 8 bases remained unmatched. Germline V gene sequence: CDR1 SGHDT, CDR2 YYEEEE. CDR3 size: 15 residues. CDR3: CASSLDRELDYGYTF. In nucleotides, the CDR3 is TGTGCCAGCAGCCTGGACAGGGAATTGGACTATGGCTACACCTTC.

This clone was counted once. The J gene is TRBJ1-5, the V gene TRBV18; 9 nucleotides agree with TRBD1. The CDR3 is made up of 15 amino acids. Germline V CDR1 and CDR2: KGHSH, LQKENI. The J segment lost 5 bases and the V segment lost 4 bases, leaving 6 bases of the junction unmatched. This CDR3 is CASSRRTGADQPQHF. The CDR3 DNA sequence: TGTGCCAGCTCACGCCGGACAGGGGCGGATCAGCCCCAGCATTTT.

The chain carries TRBV5-6 and TRBJ1-2; D is possibly TRBD1 (6 bases). The V and J ends lost 0 bases and 4 bases respectively, with 10 bases between them. From germline, CDR1 is SGHDT and CDR2 YYEEEE. This CDR3 has 14 residues. The CDR3, as DNA: TGTGCCAGCAGCTTGGCGGGGACACTCTATGGCTACACCTTC. It is translated as CASSLAGTLYGYTF.

This chain connects TRBV21-1 to TRBJ1-5. TRBV21-1 is termed a pseudogene. This CDR3 is built from 15 residues. The CDR3 region has the DNA TGTGCCAGCAGCAAAGAACCCGGGGGAATGCCAGCCCAGCATTTT. Its protein is CASSKEPGGMPAQHF.

The chain employs TRBV21-1 and TRBJ1-2; the D call of TRBD1 is as the table states it, not checked on the DNA. TRBV21-1 is designated a pseudogene. The length of the CDR3 is 14 residues. CDR3: CASDPQRQGYGYTF. Written as DNA, the CDR3 is TGTGCCAGCGACCCCCAAAGACAGGGGTATGGCTACACCTTC.

This rearrangement joins TRBV5-1 to TRBJ2-1, with 7 bases aligning to TRBD1. This CDR3 spans 15 amino acids. V shed 3 bases, J shed 4 bases, and the junction held 7 bases outside the gene matches. Germline V gene sequence: CDR1 SGHRS, CDR2 YFSETQ. The CDR3 sequence is CASSSGQDWYNEQFF. The CDR3 DNA reads as TGCGCCAGCAGCTCCGGACAGGATTGGTACAATGAGCAGTTCTTC.

The V gene is TRBV5-1, the J gene TRBJ2-3; a possible D gene is TRBD1 (6 bases). Germline V gives CDR1 SGHRS, CDR2 YFSETQ. The CDR3 is 16 amino acids. Between the trimmed V and J ends, which lost 1 base and 2 bases, there was a span of 14 bases. CDR3 sequence (DNA): TGCGCCAGCAGCTTGAGGTCAGGGGAATACACAGATACGCAGTATTTT. Translation: CASSLRSGEYTDTQYF.

The chain uses TRBV5-1 and TRBJ1-2; 9 bases align to TRBD1. The germline V gene has CDR1 SGHRS and CDR2 YFSETQ. The CDR3 is 15 residues long. V dropped 4 bases and J dropped 1; count of bases not matched to a gene: 5. DNA for the CDR3: TGCGCCAGCAGCGTGGGGACAGGGCTTAACTATGGCTACACCTTC. This gives the protein CASSVGTGLNYGYTF.

This clone was observed once. The genes are TRBV6-5 and TRBJ2-1, with 9 bases matching TRBD2. The V and J ends lost 7 bases and 5 bases, in that order; junction bases with no gene match: 9. Per germline, CDR1 MNHEY and CDR2 SVGAGI. The CDR3 spans 15 residues. The CDR3 DNA reads TGTGCCAGCACCGAGCGGGGGGCACCGAACAATGAGCAGTTCTTC. This gives the protein CASTERGAPNNEQFF.

The chain joins TRBV4-1 to TRBJ1-5; D is perhaps TRBD1 (5 bases). V lost 5 bases, J lost 5 bases, and 10 bases lay in between. This CDR3 is built from 13 residues. Germline CDR1 is MGHRA and CDR2 is YSYEKL. Here the CDR3 reads CASSLKGYQPQHF. The CDR3 bases are TGCGCCAGCAGCTTGAAGGGGTATCAGCCCCAGCATTTT.

V and J are TRBV10-3 and TRBJ1-6; a weak D match, TRBD1 (5 bases). Trimming shortened V by 8 bases and J by 4 bases, and 12 bases separated the two germline ends. The CDR3 sequence is 14 residues long. Germline values: CDR1 ENHRY, CDR2 SYGVKD. The DNA of the CDR3 is TGTGCCATCTGTCAGGGATCATATAATTCACCCCTCCACTTT. It encodes CAICQGSYNSPLHF.

The chain is built from TRBV19 and TRBJ1-1; TRBD1 is a possible D gene (6 bases). The germline V gene has CDR1 LNHDA and CDR2 SQIVND (reference sequence). The CDR3 covers 13 residues. V was pared by 8 bases and J by 7 bases, with 17 bases between. CDR3 sequence reads: CASCVTGGGEAFF. CDR3 DNA: TGTGCCAGTTGTGTGACAGGAGGTGGTGAAGCTTTCTTT.

This chain links TRBV5-1 with TRBJ2-1; D might be TRBD2 (6 bases). CDR1 and CDR2 (germline): SGHRS, YFSETQ. V was pared by 0 bases and J by 4 bases, with 14 bases between. The CDR3 totals 16 residues. The DNA for the CDR3 is TGCGCCAGCAGCTTGGAACCGGGACTGACATACAATGAGCAGTTCTTC. Protein sequence: CASSLEPGLTYNEQFF. The variable domain in full, completed from reference TRBV5-1 and TRBJ2-1, reads KAGVTQTPRYLIKTRGQQVTLSCSPISGHRSVSWYQQTPGQGLQFLFEYFSETQRNKGNFPGRFSGRQFSNSRSEMNVSTLELGDSALYLCASSLEPGLTYNEQFFGPGTRLTVL.

The chain is built from TRBV24-1 and TRBJ2-5; D may be TRBD1 (6 bases). The CDR3 extends over 14 amino acids. Germline V gene data show CDR1 as KGHDR and CDR2 as SFDVKD. V lost 3 bases and J lost 2, with 9 bases in between. The CDR3 reads CATSDTGWQETQYF. DNA of the CDR3: TGTGCCACCAGTGATACAGGGTGGCAAGAGACCCAGTACTTC.

The chain couples TRBV5-4 to TRBJ2-3, with TRBD2 matching 9 bases. Germline CDR1 is SGHNT and CDR2 is YYREEE (reference sequence). CDR3 length: 17 amino acids. With 0 bases clipped from V and 4 bases from J, the junction kept 9 bases outside the gene matches. The CDR3 nucleotides read TGTGCCAGCAGCTTGGGGGCGGGGGGGCCATTTGCAGATACGCAGTATTTT. Translating gives CASSLGAGGPFADTQYF.

The rearrangement joins TRBV27 to TRBJ1-3; weak D call: TRBD1 (6 bases). The CDR3 has 14 residues. Germline CDR1 and CDR2: MNHEY and SMNVEV (reference sequence). V shed 5 bases and J shed 0 bases, with 8 bases lying between them. As DNA, the CDR3 is TGTGCCAGCAGTAGGGGGAGCTCTGGAAACACCATATATTTT. Its translation: CASSRGSSGNTIYF.

The table lists this clone with a count of one. The V call is TRBV18, the J call TRBJ2-1; D is unresolved. Germline lookup yields CDR1 KGHSH and CDR2 LQKENI. V was clipped by 2 bases and J by 9 bases, with 8 bases between them. This CDR3 region has 12 residues. The CDR3 region has the DNA TGTGCCAGCTCACCAAACCAGCGTGAGCAGTTCTTC. This encodes CASSPNQREQFF.

The chain couples TRBV4-1 to TRBJ2-2, with 13 bases that match TRBD2. Trimming cost V 4 bases and J 5 bases; bases outside gene matches: 13. CDR1 is MGHRA, CDR2 YSYEKL, per germline. CDR3 size: 19 residues. The CDR3 nucleotides are TGCGCCAGCAGCCCCTCCGGGACTAGCGGGGCCGATGGGACCGGGGAGCTGTTTTTT. Its translation is CASSPSGTSGADGTGELFF.

The chain links TRBV7-9 to TRBJ1-4, with unresolved D. The germline CDR1 and CDR2 sequences are SEHNR and FQNEAQ (reference sequence). The CDR3 covers 13 residues. The V and J ends lost 6 bases and 5 bases respectively, with 10 bases between them. The chain's CDR3 is CASRSSFNEKLFF. The DNA of the CDR3 is TGTGCCAGCAGGTCTTCCTTCAATGAAAAACTGTTTTTT.

The CDR3 bases are TGTGCCAGCAACAATAGCAATCAGCCCCAGCATTTT. Translated: CASNNSNQPQHF. The chain recombines TRBV6-4 with TRBJ1-5; no definite D call. V lost 7 bases and J 0 bases, leaving 4 bases between the germline ends. CDR3 size: 12 residues. Germline lookup yields CDR1 MRHNA and CDR2 SNTAGT.

This chain connects TRBV18 to TRBJ2-5; D is undetermined. The germline CDR1 and CDR2 sequences are KGHSH and LQKENI. V was pared by 2 bases and J by 2 bases, with 12 bases between. The CDR3 is made up of 15 amino acids. The DNA for the CDR3 is TGTGCCAGCTCACCAAGTGGCCAAAGACAAGAGACCCAGTACTTC. Its protein product is CASSPSGQRQETQYF.

The chain links TRBV4-1 to TRBJ2-1, with TRBD2 matching over 10 bases. Germline CDR1 MGHRA, CDR2 YSYEKL. This CDR3 comprises 16 residues. Unmatched junction bases numbered 14, after V lost 6 bases and J lost 9 bases. The CDR3 reads CASSLYERGGAGEQFF. The CDR3 DNA follows: TGCGCCAGCAGTCTGTATGAGCGGGGGGGCGCGGGTGAGCAGTTCTTC.

The chain is built from TRBV5-1 and TRBJ1-1; D not certain. With 0 bases removed from V and 4 bases from J, the gap between germline ends came to 16 bases. Germline V lookup: CDR1 SGHRS, CDR2 YFSETQ. The CDR3 spans 16 residues. The CDR3 nucleotides read TGCGCCAGCAGCTTGGCCGGGGAGGGCATAGGCACTGAAGCTTTCTTT. The encoded protein is CASSLAGEGIGTEAFF.